These T cell receptor beta chains were read from a single sample in a study of T-cell reconstitution after alpha-beta-depleted transplantation in children. TCRdb re-called the PCR reads with MiXCR, one entry per CDR3 protein. The data show 450,000 to 550,000 distinct CDR3 sequences, about an eighth seen once. The sample consisted of PBMCs, mostly from graft donor cells, taken 180 days after TCRalphabeta/CD19-depleted stem cell transplant. The receptors here all came from a female patient between 2 and 15 years old who had a stem cell transplant for aplastic anemia, so the T cells may come from the graft donor. Each CDR3 is given with its conserved first and last residue. A D gene is named only where the DNA matches it firmly. Size is stated for part of the rows, as once, few or many counts, or as a class when the clone is expanded.

CDR3: CATSRLRGLRNQPQHF; DNA: TGTGCCACCAGCAGACTCAGGGGGCTCCGCAATCAGCCCCAGCATTTT; D: TRBD1; J: TRBJ1-5; size: NA; V: TRBV15
CDR3: CASSPSGQTEAFF; DNA: TGTGCCAGCAGCCCCTCTGGGCAGACTGAAGCTTTCTTT; D: NA; J: TRBJ1-1; size: few; V: TRBV7-9
CDR3: CSVLVWQMNTEAFF; DNA: TGCAGCGTTCTCGTGTGGCAAATGAACACTGAAGCTTTCTTT; D: NA; J: TRBJ1-1; size: many; V: TRBV29-1
CDR3: CASSVPGLTDTQYF; DNA: TGTGCCAGCAGTGTCCCGGGGCTCACAGATACGCAGTATTTT; D: NA; J: TRBJ2-3; size: few; V: TRBV6-1
CDR3: CASRLEQVAGYTF; DNA: TGCGCCAGCAGATTGGAACAGGTGGCTGGCTACACCTTC; D: NA; J: TRBJ1-2; size: NA; V: TRBV5-1
CDR3: CASSWGDIVRMNTEAFF; DNA: TGTGCCAGCAGCTGGGGGGACATCGTAAGGATGAACACTGAAGCTTTCTTT; D: NA; J: TRBJ1-1; size: few; V: TRBV7-2
CDR3: CASSHTYRGARETQYF; DNA: TGTGCCAGCAGCCACACCTACCGGGGCGCGAGGGAGACCCAGTACTTC; D: NA; J: TRBJ2-5; size: few; V: TRBV7-2
CDR3: CAISDPRGQKGNQPQHF; DNA: TGTGCCATCAGTGATCCACGGGGGCAGAAGGGCAATCAGCCCCAGCATTTT; D: NA; J: TRBJ1-5; size: once; V: TRBV10-3
CDR3: CSATPRQAHRELFF; DNA: TGCAGTGCTACCCCCAGACAGGCCCATCGGGAGCTGTTTTTT; D: NA; J: TRBJ2-2; size: few; V: TRBV20-1
CDR3: CASSLGSGNSYEQYF; DNA: TGTGCCAGCAGCTTAGGTTCGGGCAACTCCTACGAGCAGTACTTC; D: NA; J: TRBJ2-7; size: NA; V: TRBV7-2
CDR3: CASSKGHAGLPQHF; DNA: TGTGCCAGCAGCAAAGGGCATGCAGGGCTTCCCCAGCATTTT; D: NA; J: TRBJ1-5; size: few; V: TRBV28
CDR3: CASSQETDRDYGYTF; DNA: TGTGCCAGCAGTCAAGAGACCGACAGGGACTATGGCTACACCTTC; D: TRBD1; J: TRBJ1-2; size: NA; V: TRBV12-3/TRBV12-4
CDR3: CASSFSGGTEAFF; DNA: TGTGCCAGCAGTTTCAGCGGGGGGACTGAAGCTTTCTTT; D: NA; J: TRBJ1-1; size: many; V: TRBV12-3/TRBV12-4
CDR3: CASSPDSGRAYHNEQFF; DNA: TGCGCCAGCAGCCCCGATAGCGGGAGGGCCTACCACAATGAGCAGTTCTTC; D: TRBD2; J: TRBJ2-1; size: few; V: TRBV4-3
CDR3: CASSKRRDYNEQFF; DNA: TGTGCCAGCAGTAAACGAAGGGACTACAATGAGCAGTTCTTC; D: NA; J: TRBJ2-1; size: few; V: TRBV6-2/TRBV6-3
CDR3: CASSVEDRQSDTQYF; DNA: TGTGCCAGCAGCGTAGAGGACAGACAATCAGATACGCAGTATTTT; D: NA; J: TRBJ2-3; size: few; V: TRBV9
CDR3: CSVGTSTSSGNTIYF; DNA: TGCAGCGTCGGGACGTCGACCTCCTCTGGAAACACCATATATTTT; D: NA; J: TRBJ1-3; size: many; V: TRBV29-1
CDR3: CASSQEFYLDGKLFF; DNA: TGTGCCAGCAGCCAAGAATTTTATCTGGACGGAAAACTGTTTTTT; D: NA; J: TRBJ1-4; size: NA; V: TRBV3-1
CDR3: CASSMPPRYAGVADTQYF; DNA: TGTGCCAGTAGTATGCCCCCAAGGTATGCGGGAGTTGCAGATACGCAGTATTTT; D: TRBD2; J: TRBJ2-3; size: NA; V: TRBV19
CDR3: CASTYNTEAFF; DNA: TGTGCCAGCACATATAACACTGAAGCTTTCTTT; D: NA; J: TRBJ1-1; size: few; V: TRBV10-3
CDR3: CASSLTGGESGYTF; DNA: TGTGCCAGCAGCCTGACAGGGGGCGAAAGTGGCTACACCTTC; D: TRBD1; J: TRBJ1-2; size: few; V: TRBV9
CDR3: CSASVTSSDTQYF; DNA: TGCAGTGCTAGTGTAACTAGCTCAGATACGCAGTATTTT; D: NA; J: TRBJ2-3; size: NA; V: TRBV20-1
CDR3: CATSTREIHTEAFF; DNA: TGTGCCACCAGCACCCGGGAGATCCACACTGAAGCTTTCTTT; D: NA; J: TRBJ1-1; size: many; V: TRBV15
CDR3: CASSAVWNGEQFF; DNA: TGTGCCAGCAGTGCGGTTTGGAACGGTGAGCAGTTCTTC; D: NA; J: TRBJ2-1; size: few; V: TRBV6-1
CDR3: CSASTGLAGSNTQYF; DNA: TGCAGTGCTAGTACCGGACTAGCGGGATCAAATACGCAGTATTTT; D: TRBD2; J: TRBJ2-3; size: few; V: TRBV20-1
CDR3: CASSERDPFNEQFF; DNA: TGTGCCAGCAGCGAGCGGGACCCTTTCAATGAGCAGTTCTTC; D: TRBD2; J: TRBJ2-1; size: NA; V: TRBV3-1
CDR3: CASSKASGTSGRANRKTQYF; DNA: TGTGCCAGCAGCAAAGCGTCCGGGACTAGCGGGAGGGCCAATAGAAAGACCCAGTACTTC; D: NA; J: TRBJ2-5; size: few; V: TRBV21-1
CDR3: CASSDLQFTDTQYF; DNA: TGTGCCAGCAGTGACCTACAGTTCACAGATACGCAGTATTTT; D: NA; J: TRBJ2-3; size: NA; V: TRBV6-4
CDR3: CASSPRSGTGLGQPQHF; DNA: TGCGCCAGCAGCCCAAGATCTGGGACAGGGCTCGGGCAGCCCCAGCATTTT; D: TRBD1; J: TRBJ1-5; size: few; V: TRBV4-3
CDR3: CASSPRASGGYEQYF; DNA: TGTGCCAGCAGCCCGAGAGCCAGCGGGGGCTACGAGCAGTACTTC; D: TRBD2; J: TRBJ2-7; size: NA; V: TRBV6-1
CDR3: CASSVVRGSNSPLHF; DNA: TGTGCCAGCAGCGTCGTCAGGGGGTCGAATTCACCCCTCCACTTT; D: TRBD1; J: TRBJ1-6; size: NA; V: TRBV7-2
CDR3: CSAISGTGENIQYF; DNA: TGCAGTGCCATCTCCGGGACAGGGGAAAACATTCAGTACTTC; D: TRBD1; J: TRBJ2-4; size: many; V: TRBV20-1
CDR3: CSAGGQRRATGELFF; DNA: TGCAGTGCGGGGGGCCAGCGAAGGGCCACCGGGGAGCTGTTTTTT; D: NA; J: TRBJ2-2; size: NA; V: TRBV20-1
CDR3: CASSFRGGRASGELFF; DNA: TGTGCCAGCAGTTTCCGAGGCGGGAGGGCCTCCGGGGAGCTGTTTTTT; D: TRBD2; J: TRBJ2-2; size: many; V: TRBV28
CDR3: CASSLYYVTGTSSYEQYF; DNA: TGTGCCAGCAGCTTATATTACGTCACGGGGACTAGCTCCTACGAGCAGTACTTC; D: TRBD2; J: TRBJ2-7; size: NA; V: TRBV11-2
CDR3: CASSSGADAPDAFF; DNA: TGTGCCAGCAGCTCCGGAGCGGACGCTCCCGACGCTTTCTTT; D: NA; J: TRBJ1-1; size: NA; V: TRBV21-1
CDR3: CASSYPCCGYGYTF; DNA: TGTGCCAGCAGCTACCCATGTTGCGGCTATGGCTACACCTTC; D: NA; J: TRBJ1-2; size: NA; V: TRBV7-2
CDR3: CATNGGGQDTEAFF; DNA: TGCGCCACCAATGGGGGAGGACAGGACACTGAAGCTTTCTTT; D: TRBD1; J: TRBJ1-1; size: NA; V: TRBV4-3
CDR3: CSARAALGLAGVTDTQYF; DNA: TGCAGTGCTAGAGCCGCATTGGGACTAGCGGGAGTAACAGATACGCAGTATTTT; D: TRBD2; J: TRBJ2-3; size: few; V: TRBV20-1
CDR3: CASSYAGFANTEAFF; DNA: TGTGCCAGCAGTTACGCGGGGTTTGCGAACACTGAAGCTTTCTTT; D: NA; J: TRBJ1-1; size: many; V: TRBV6-5
CDR3: CASSLCPRDPACEQYF; DNA: TGTGCCAGCAGTTTATGCCCGCGTGACCCCGCCTGCGAGCAGTACTTC; D: NA; J: TRBJ2-7; size: NA; V: TRBV28
CDR3: CASSLEVDTQYF; DNA: TGTGCCAGCAGCTTAGAAGTAGATACGCAGTATTTT; D: NA; J: TRBJ2-3; size: many; V: TRBV11-3
CDR3: CASRVAGAGTYGYTF; DNA: TGTGCCAGCAGAGTCGCCGGGGCTGGTACCTATGGCTACACCTTC; D: NA; J: TRBJ1-2; size: many; V: TRBV12-3/TRBV12-4
CDR3: CASSWYRAENTEAFF; DNA: TGTGCCAGCAGTTGGTACAGGGCGGAGAACACTGAAGCTTTCTTT; D: NA; J: TRBJ1-1; size: NA; V: TRBV6-2/TRBV6-3
CDR3: CASSFPLRGANTEAFF; DNA: TGTGCCAGCAGTTTCCCACTCAGGGGCGCGAACACTGAAGCTTTCTTT; D: NA; J: TRBJ1-1; size: NA; V: TRBV12-3/TRBV12-4
CDR3: CASSLGGGVPTGANVLTF; DNA: TGTGCCAGCAGCTTAGGGGGAGGGGTTCCAACTGGGGCCAACGTCCTGACTTTC; D: TRBD2; J: TRBJ2-6; size: many; V: TRBV11-2
CDR3: CASSLMGLAGSYNEQFF; DNA: TGTGCCAGCAGCTTAATGGGTCTAGCGGGATCCTACAATGAGCAGTTCTTC; D: TRBD2; J: TRBJ2-1; size: NA; V: TRBV11-2
CDR3: CASSQIWPVPPVMKNTEAFF; DNA: TGTGCCAGCAGCCAAATTTGGCCCGTTCCCCCCGTAATGAAGAACACTGAAGCTTTCTTT; D: NA; J: TRBJ1-1; size: few; V: TRBV3-1
CDR3: CASSSQGSGNTIYF; DNA: TGTGCCAGCAGCTCGCAGGGCTCTGGAAACACCATATATTTT; D: NA; J: TRBJ1-3; size: few; V: TRBV7-8
CDR3: CASSSPPGSGDYNEQFF; DNA: TGTGCCAGCAGTTCTCCCCCTGGGAGCGGGGACTACAATGAGCAGTTCTTC; D: TRBD2; J: TRBJ2-1; size: many; V: TRBV12-3/TRBV12-4
CDR3: CASSLSAGLLMGYTF; DNA: TGTGCCAGCAGTTTATCGGCCGGGCTTTTGATGGGCTACACCTTC; D: NA; J: TRBJ1-2; size: many; V: TRBV27
CDR3: CASSLALTYNEQFF; DNA: TGTGCCAGTTCCCTGGCGCTTACCTACAATGAGCAGTTCTTC; D: NA; J: TRBJ2-1; size: few; V: TRBV27
CDR3: CNTERTLQETQYF; DNA: TGCAACACGGAGCGGACCCTCCAAGAGACCCAGTACTTC; D: NA; J: TRBJ2-5; size: NA; V: TRBV20-1
CDR3: CASSYPREVTEAFF; DNA: TGTGCCAGCAGTTACCCGCGGGAGGTTACTGAAGCTTTCTTT; D: NA; J: TRBJ1-1; size: NA; V: TRBV6-5
CDR3: CASSPGSFDGTYEQYF; DNA: TGCGCCAGCAGCCCCGGTTCGTTTGACGGAACCTACGAGCAGTACTTC; D: NA; J: TRBJ2-7; size: many; V: TRBV5-1
CDR3: CASSQDRLAGGRRETQYF; DNA: TGCGCCAGCAGCCAAGATAGGCTAGCGGGAGGCCGGAGAGAGACCCAGTACTTC; D: TRBD2; J: TRBJ2-5; size: few; V: TRBV4-3